These T cell receptor beta chains were read from a single sample in a study of blood T cell repertoires in COVID-19. This table comes from immunoSEQ multiplex PCR, and its TCRdb copy is limited to in-frame clones, with some not included. Among about 240,000 clones, approximately 84% were seen once, and the ten largest hold about 4%. The sequenced sample consisted of peripheral blood. These receptors all stem from a man over 45 with acute or convalescent COVID-19. CDR3s include the opening cysteine and the closing phenylalanine or tryptophan. Fields, in order: V gene, J gene, clone size, D gene, CDR3 DNA, CDR3 protein. A D gene is named only where the DNA matches it firmly. Some rows have no size entry. The others give once, few or many, or a class for an expanded clone.

>TRBV9|TRBJ2-1|-|TRBD2
TGTGCCAGCAGCGCTCGACCTCGGGAGCGGGGCACCTACAATGAGCAGTTCTTC
CASSARPRERGTYNEQFF
>TRBV6-5|TRBJ2-1|-|-
TGTGCCAGCCATGGGAGAAACCCCAAAGGTGAGCAGTTCTTC
CASHGRNPKGEQFF
>TRBV3-1/TRBV3-2|TRBJ2-3|-|-
TGTGCCAGCAGAACGGCGGCGGGAAGCACAGATACGCAGTATTTT
CASRTAAGSTDTQYF
>TRBV6-5|TRBJ1-4|-|-
TGTGCCAGCAGTCGGACAAATGAAAAACTGTTTTTT
CASSRTNEKLFF
>TRBV5-4|TRBJ1-1|-|TRBD1
TGTGCCAGCAGCTTACAGGGGGCGAACACTGAAGCTTTCTTT
CASSLQGANTEAFF
>TRBV4-1|TRBJ1-1|-|-
TGCGCCAGCAGCCAAGTGCGGGGACGGGGCACTGAAGCTTTCTTT
CASSQVRGRGTEAFF
>TRBV5-4|TRBJ1-1|few|-
TGTGCCAGCAGCTTGGCCAAGAGTGCACCCAAGAACACTGAAGCTTTCTTT
CASSLAKSAPKNTEAFF
>TRBV5-6|TRBJ2-1|once|TRBD2
TGTGCCAGCAACCACTGGGTGAGCGGGGGGTACAATGAGCAGTTCTTC
CASNHWVSGGYNEQFF
>TRBV9|TRBJ2-5|once|-
TGTGCCAGCAGCGTAGCTGGGTCCGGGTGGGAGACCCAGTACTTC
CASSVAGSGWETQYF
>TRBV19|TRBJ1-2|few|-
TGTGCCAGTAGTCACGGACAAGGAGGCTACACCTTC
CASSHGQGGYTF
>TRBV27|TRBJ1-1|-|-
TGTGCCAGCACCGCAGGGGCGCTCACTGAAGCTTTCTTT
CASTAGALTEAFF
>TRBV18|TRBJ2-7|-|-
TGTGCCAGCTCACCCACCAGACACGCAAGCTCCTACGAGCAGTACTTC
CASSPTRHASSYEQYF
>TRBV30|TRBJ2-1|-|-
TGTGCCTGGAGTGTAGGTAGCGGATACAATGAGCAGTTCTTC
CAWSVGSGYNEQFF
>TRBV3-1/TRBV3-2|TRBJ1-5|-|-
TGTGCCAGCAGCCAAGAGTTTCGGGGGCAGCCCCAGCATTTT
CASSQEFRGQPQHF
>TRBV19|TRBJ2-3|-|-
TGTGCCAGTAGTACCCCTAGCGAGAACACAGATACGCAGTATTTT
CASSTPSENTDTQYF
>TRBV19|TRBJ1-1|-|TRBD1
TGTGCCAGTAGTCAGGGGGTCGCGATGAACACTGAAGCTTTCTTT
CASSQGVAMNTEAFF